The 9 T cell receptor beta chains listed next were all sequenced from one sample in a study of T cell responses to AZD1222 COVID-19 vaccine. Profiling relied on immunoSEQ multiplex PCR, and the TCRdb table lists in-frame clones only, not all of them. This table has about 150,000 clones, 85% to 95% appearing once. The sequences come from peripheral blood, collected 28 days after the second AZD1222 dose. All receptors come from an adult who received the AZD1222 COVID-19 vaccine.

The V gene is TRBV7-9, the J gene TRBJ1-6, with D possibly being TRBD1 (5 bases). Germline V gene lookup returns CDR1 SEHNR and CDR2 FQNEAQ (reference sequence). Trimming cost V 2 bases and J 9 bases, with 17 bases left between them. This CDR3 region has 16 residues. For the CDR3, the DNA is TGTGCCAGCAGCTTACTGGCAGGGACCCATCGTTCACCCCTCCACTTT. This encodes CASSLLAGTHRSPLHF.

This clone was seen once. The V and J genes are TRBV7-6 and TRBJ1-2; perhaps TRBD1 as D (6 bases). The length of the CDR3 is 15 residues. CDR1 and CDR2 (germline): SGHVS, FNYEAQ. Deletions cut 2 bases from V and 8 bases from J, with 18 bases between. The CDR3 sequence is CASSLQGAGVGGYTF. The CDR3 DNA follows: TGTGCCAGCAGCTTACAGGGTGCAGGGGTTGGCGGCTACACCTTC.

This clone has only one observation. The chain uses TRBV2 and TRBJ2-7; possibly TRBD1 or TRBD2 for D (5 bases each). V lost 6 bases to trimming and J lost 3 bases, with 12 bases between them. CDR3 length: 13 amino acids. Per germline, CDR1 SNHLY and CDR2 FYNNEI. CDR3 amino acids: CASRDRDGYEQYF. DNA for the CDR3: TGTGCCAGCAGGGACCGGGACGGCTACGAGCAGTACTTC.

The J gene is TRBJ1-1, the V gene TRBV9; D possibly corresponds to TRBD1 (5 bases). CDR1 is SGDLS and CDR2 is YYNGEE in the germline V gene. V was shortened by 3 bases and J by 7 bases, with 22 bases between the two germline ends. The CDR3 runs to 16 residues. The DNA for the CDR3 is TGTGCCAGCAGCGATTGGGGGGACCCCGGTCGGGGTGAAGCTTTCTTT. Amino acid sequence: CASSDWGDPGRGEAFF.

The chain links TRBV30 to TRBJ1-1; D unresolved. CDR1 and CDR2 from the germline V gene are GTSNPN and SVGIG (reference sequence). The length of the CDR3 is 13 residues. With 1 base removed from V and 7 bases from J, the gap between germline ends came to 13 bases. CDR3 protein: CAWSGTQSGEAFF. DNA for the CDR3: TGTGCCTGGAGTGGCACACAGTCGGGTGAAGCTTTCTTT.

The chain links TRBV2 to TRBJ2-2, with 8 nucleotides matching TRBD1. J was trimmed by 3 bases and V by 7 bases; bases with no gene match: 4. This CDR3 has 14 residues. Germline V gene sequence: CDR1 SNHLY, CDR2 FYNNEI. This CDR3 is CASNRQGYTGELFF. Here the CDR3 DNA reads TGTGCCAGCAACCGACAGGGGTACACCGGGGAGCTGTTTTTT.

V gene TRBV7-8 combines with J gene TRBJ1-4, with D unclear. There are 18 residues in the CDR3. Germline values: CDR1 SGHVS, CDR2 FQNEAQ. V was pared by 5 bases and J by 8 bases, with 27 bases between. CDR3 sequence (DNA): TGTGCCAGCAGCCTCAAGTACTATAGGAGAGAAAAACTAGAAAAACTGTTTTTT. Translated, it gives CASSLKYYRREKLEKLFF. Together with reference TRBV7-8 and TRBJ1-4, the CDR3 gives the full variable domain: GAGVSQSPRYKVAKRGQDVALRCDPISGHVSLFWYQQALGQGPEFLTYFQNEAQLDKSGLPSDRFFAERPEGSVSTLKIQRTQQEDSAVYLCASSLKYYRREKLEKLFFGSGTQLSVL.

The J gene is TRBJ1-4, the V gene TRBV10-1, with D possibly TRBD1 on 5 matching bases. CDR3 length: 14 amino acids. Germline V gene sequence: CDR1 WNHNN, CDR2 SYGVQD (reference sequence). The V end lost 6 bases, the J end lost 5 bases, and 13 bases lay between the germline ends. The CDR3, as DNA: TGCGCCAGCAGGCACCCCCGACAGAATGAAAAACTGTTTTTT. It codes for CASRHPRQNEKLFF.

This rearrangement joins TRBV2 to TRBJ1-2; 11 bases are a match to TRBD1. V was pared by 5 bases and J by 2 bases, with 7 bases of the junction left unmatched. Germline V gene lookup returns CDR1 SNHLY and CDR2 FYNNEI. The CDR3 runs to 16 residues. The DNA for the CDR3 is TGTGCCAGCAGTAAATGGGACAGGGGGGCAAACTATGGCTACACCTTC. Translation gives CASSKWDRGANYGYTF.